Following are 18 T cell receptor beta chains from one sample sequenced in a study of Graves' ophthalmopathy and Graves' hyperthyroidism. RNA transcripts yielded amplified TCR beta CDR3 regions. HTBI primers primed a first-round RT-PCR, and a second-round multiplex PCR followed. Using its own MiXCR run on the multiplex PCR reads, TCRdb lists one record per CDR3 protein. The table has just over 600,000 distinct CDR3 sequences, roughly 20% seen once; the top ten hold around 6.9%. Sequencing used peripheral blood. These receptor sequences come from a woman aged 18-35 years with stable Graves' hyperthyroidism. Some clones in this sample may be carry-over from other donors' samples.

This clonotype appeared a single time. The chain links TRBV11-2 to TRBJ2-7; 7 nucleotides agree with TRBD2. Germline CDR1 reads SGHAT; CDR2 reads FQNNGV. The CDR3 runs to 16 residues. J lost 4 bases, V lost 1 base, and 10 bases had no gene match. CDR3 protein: CASSLVAGPGGYEQYF. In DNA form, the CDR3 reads TGTGCCAGCAGCTTAGTTGCGGGACCGGGAGGTTACGAGCAGTACTTC.

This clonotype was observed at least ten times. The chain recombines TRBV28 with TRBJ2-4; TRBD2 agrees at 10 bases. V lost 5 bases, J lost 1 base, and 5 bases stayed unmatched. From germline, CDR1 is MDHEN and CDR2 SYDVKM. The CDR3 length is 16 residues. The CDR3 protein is CASSLLLAGAKNIQYF. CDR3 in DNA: TGTGCCAGCAGTCTGCTACTAGCGGGGGCCAAAAACATTCAGTACTTC.

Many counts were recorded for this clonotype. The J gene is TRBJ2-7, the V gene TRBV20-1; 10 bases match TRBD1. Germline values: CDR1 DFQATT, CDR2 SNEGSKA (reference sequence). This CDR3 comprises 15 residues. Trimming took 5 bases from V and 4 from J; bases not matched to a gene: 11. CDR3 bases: TGCAGTGCTCAAGACCTGACAGGGGGCGGTTACGAGCAGTACTTC. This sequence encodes CSAQDLTGGGYEQYF.

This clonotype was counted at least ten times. CDR3 sequence: CASSYGVSGNTIYF. CDR3 coding DNA: TGTGCCAGCAGTTACGGTGTCTCTGGAAACACCATATATTTT. V usage is TRBV6-5 and J usage is TRBJ1-3, with D hard to call. CDR1 is MNHEY, CDR2 SVGAGI, per germline. The length of the CDR3 is 14 residues. V gave up 2 bases and J gave up 0 bases, with 5 bases separating them.

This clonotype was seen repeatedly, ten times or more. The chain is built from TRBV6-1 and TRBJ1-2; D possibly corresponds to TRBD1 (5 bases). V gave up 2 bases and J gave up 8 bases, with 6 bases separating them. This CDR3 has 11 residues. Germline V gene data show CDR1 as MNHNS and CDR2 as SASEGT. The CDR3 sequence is CASSERGGYTF. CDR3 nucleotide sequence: TGTGCCAGCAGTGAAAGGGGCGGCTACACCTTC.

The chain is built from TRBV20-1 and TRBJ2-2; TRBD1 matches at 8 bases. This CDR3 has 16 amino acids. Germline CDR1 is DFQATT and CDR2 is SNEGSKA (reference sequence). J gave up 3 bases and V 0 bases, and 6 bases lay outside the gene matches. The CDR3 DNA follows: TGCAGTGCTAGAGATCCTGGACAGGGAGACACCGGGGAGCTGTTTTTT. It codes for CSARDPGQGDTGELFF.

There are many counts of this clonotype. CDR3 nucleotide sequence: TGTGCCATCACTCCTAGCGGGGGTACCTGGGAGCAGTACTTC. As protein: CAITPSGGTWEQYF. This rearrangement joins TRBV10-3 to TRBJ2-7, with 10 bases that match TRBD2. This CDR3 spans 14 amino acids. Germline V gene sequence: CDR1 ENHRY, CDR2 SYGVKD. The J segment lost 7 bases and the V segment lost 7 bases, leaving 10 bases of the junction unmatched.

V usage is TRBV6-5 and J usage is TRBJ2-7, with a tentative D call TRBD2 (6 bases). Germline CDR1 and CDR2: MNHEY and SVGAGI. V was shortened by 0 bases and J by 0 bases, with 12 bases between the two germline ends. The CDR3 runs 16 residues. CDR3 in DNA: TGTGCCAGCAGTTACTCGATCGGAGGGGTCTCCTACGAGCAGTACTTC. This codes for CASSYSIGGVSYEQYF.

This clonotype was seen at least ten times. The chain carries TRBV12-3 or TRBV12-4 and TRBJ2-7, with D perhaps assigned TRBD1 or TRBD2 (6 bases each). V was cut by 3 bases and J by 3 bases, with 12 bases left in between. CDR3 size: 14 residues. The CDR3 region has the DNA TGTGCCAGCAGTTTTACCAGGGGAGGCTACGAGCAGTACTTC. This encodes CASSFTRGGYEQYF.

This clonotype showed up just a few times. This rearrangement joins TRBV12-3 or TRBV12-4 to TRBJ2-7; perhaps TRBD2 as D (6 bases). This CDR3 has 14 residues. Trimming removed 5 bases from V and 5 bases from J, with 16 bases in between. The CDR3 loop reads CASSPTYGGNEQYF. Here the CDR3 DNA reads TGTGCCAGCAGTCCGACCTACGGGGGTAACGAGCAGTACTTC.

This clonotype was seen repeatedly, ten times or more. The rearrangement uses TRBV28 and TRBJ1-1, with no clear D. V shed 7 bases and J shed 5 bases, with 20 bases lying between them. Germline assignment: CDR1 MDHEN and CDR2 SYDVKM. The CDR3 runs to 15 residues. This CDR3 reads CASNSGGEGGTEAFF. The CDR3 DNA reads TGTGCCAGCAACTCTGGCGGGGAAGGAGGTACTGAAGCTTTCTTT. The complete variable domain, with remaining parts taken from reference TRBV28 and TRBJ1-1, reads DVKVTQSSRYLVKRTGEKVFLECVQDMDHENMFWYRQDPGLGLRLIYFSYDVKMKEKGDIPEGYSVSREKKERFSLILESASTNQTSMYLCASNSGGEGGTEAFFGQGTRLTVV.

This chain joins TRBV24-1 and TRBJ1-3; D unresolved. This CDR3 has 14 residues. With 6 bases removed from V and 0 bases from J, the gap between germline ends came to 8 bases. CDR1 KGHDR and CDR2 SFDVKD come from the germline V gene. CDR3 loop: CATSTGLSGNTIYF. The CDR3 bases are TGTGCCACCAGTACGGGCCTCTCTGGAAACACCATATATTTT.

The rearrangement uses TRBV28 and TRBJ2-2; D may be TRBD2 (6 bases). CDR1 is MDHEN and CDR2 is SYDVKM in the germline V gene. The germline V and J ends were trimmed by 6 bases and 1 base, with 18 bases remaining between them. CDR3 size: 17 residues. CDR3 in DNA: TGTGCCAGCAGCCCAACCACCGGGACTGAGAACACCGGGGAGCTGTTTTTT. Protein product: CASSPTTGTENTGELFF.

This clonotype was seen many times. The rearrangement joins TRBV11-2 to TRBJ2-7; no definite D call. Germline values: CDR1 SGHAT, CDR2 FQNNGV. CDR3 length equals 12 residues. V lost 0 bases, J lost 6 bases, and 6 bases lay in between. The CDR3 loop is CASSLDLGEQYF. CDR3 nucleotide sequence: TGTGCCAGCAGCTTAGATCTGGGCGAGCAGTACTTC. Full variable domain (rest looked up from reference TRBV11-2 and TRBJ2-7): EAGVAQSPRYKIIEKRQSVAFWCNPISGHATLYWYQQILGQGPKLLIQFQNNGVVDDSQLPKDRFSAERLKGVDSTLKIQPAKLEDSAVYLCASSLDLGEQYFGPGTRLTVT.

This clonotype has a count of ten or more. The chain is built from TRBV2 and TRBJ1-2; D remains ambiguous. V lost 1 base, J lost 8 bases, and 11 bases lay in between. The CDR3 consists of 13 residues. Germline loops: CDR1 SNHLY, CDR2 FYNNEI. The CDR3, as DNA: TGTGCCAGCAGTGAAGTGGCTAGAGCAGGCTACACCTTC. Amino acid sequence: CASSEVARAGYTF.

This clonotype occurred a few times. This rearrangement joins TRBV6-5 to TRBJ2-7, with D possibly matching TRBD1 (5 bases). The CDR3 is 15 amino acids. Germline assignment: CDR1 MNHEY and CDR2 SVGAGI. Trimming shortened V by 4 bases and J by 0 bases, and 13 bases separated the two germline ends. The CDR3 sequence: CASSSGQRSSYEQYF. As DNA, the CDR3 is TGTGCCAGCAGTTCCGGACAAAGGAGCTCCTACGAGCAGTACTTC.

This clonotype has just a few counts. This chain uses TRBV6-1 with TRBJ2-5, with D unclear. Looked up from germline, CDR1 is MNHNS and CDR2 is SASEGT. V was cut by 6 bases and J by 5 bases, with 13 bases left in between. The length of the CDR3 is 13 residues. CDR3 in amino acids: CASSQTPGETQYF. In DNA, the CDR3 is TGTGCCAGCAGCCAGACCCCCGGGGAGACCCAGTACTTC.

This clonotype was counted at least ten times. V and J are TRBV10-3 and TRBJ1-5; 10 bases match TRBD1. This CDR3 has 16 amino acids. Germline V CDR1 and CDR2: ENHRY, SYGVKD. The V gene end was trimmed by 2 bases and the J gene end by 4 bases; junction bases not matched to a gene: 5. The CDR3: CAISERGQGRNQPQHF. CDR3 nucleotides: TGTGCCATCAGTGAGAGGGGACAGGGGCGGAATCAGCCCCAGCATTTT.